Shown below are 22 T cell receptor beta chains from a single sample sequenced in a study of shared clonotypes between healthy human individuals. Method: immunoSEQ multiplex PCR; TCRdb's copy keeps in-frame clones and lacks some. This table holds hundreds of thousands of clones, roughly 95% found once. CD45RO-negative cells were positively selected for CCR7, leaving out terminally differentiated effector memory CD45RA+ cells. Sequenced sample: naive CD8+ T cells sorted from blood. The receptors shown here come from a woman aged 25 to 39 in good health.

The chain uses TRBV7-9 and TRBJ2-7, with D possibly being TRBD1 or TRBD2 (5 bases each). The V end lost 5 bases, the J end lost 1 base, and 9 bases lay between the germline ends. Germline V lookup: CDR1 SEHNR, CDR2 FQNEAQ (reference sequence). The CDR3 extends over 13 amino acids. CDR3 residues: CASSQGGSYEQYF. CDR3 nucleotides: TGTGCCAGCAGCCAGGGCGGGTCCTACGAGCAGTACTTC. Supplemented by reference TRBV7-9 and TRBJ2-7, the full variable domain reads DTGVSQNPRHKITKRGQNVTFRCDPISEHNRLYWYRQTLGQGPEFLTYFQNEAQLEKSRLLSDRFSAERPKGSFSTLEIQRTEQGDSAMYLCASSQGGSYEQYFGPGTRLTVT.

This clone was observed a single time. The chain employs TRBV12-5 and TRBJ2-3, with 8 nucleotides matching TRBD2. The germline gives CDR1 LGHNT, CDR2 FRNRAP. V lost 6 bases and J lost 4; bases outside the gene matches: 6. The CDR3 totals 14 residues. The CDR3 here is CASGTGTRSDTQYF. DNA of the CDR3: TGTGCTAGTGGGACCGGGACTAGATCAGATACGCAGTATTTT.

The rearrangement links TRBV10-3 to TRBJ2-5, with a possible D match to TRBD2 (5 bases). Germline values: CDR1 ENHRY, CDR2 SYGVKD. The CDR3 loop spans 16 amino acids. The germline V and J ends were trimmed by 2 bases and 2 bases, with 15 bases remaining between them. CDR3 sequence: CAISEGPKGDQETQYF. CDR3 sequence (DNA): TGTGCCATCAGTGAGGGTCCGAAGGGAGATCAAGAGACCCAGTACTTC.

The chain has TRBV6-5 and TRBJ2-3; 9 bases line up with TRBD1. The V and J ends lost 4 bases and 1 base, in that order; junction bases with no gene match: 3. This CDR3 has 15 residues. CDR1 is MNHEY and CDR2 is SVGAGI in the germline V gene. CDR3 nucleotides: TGTGCCAGCAGTTTGTGGACAGGGGGCACAGATACGCAGTATTTT. Its translation is CASSLWTGGTDTQYF.

V gene TRBV28 combines with J gene TRBJ2-1; 13 bases match TRBD2. The CDR3 has 18 residues. Looked up from germline, CDR1 is MDHEN and CDR2 is SYDVKM. The V and J ends lost 2 bases and 9 bases, in that order; junction bases with no gene match: 13. The CDR3 protein is CASSLDRPGLAGAGEQFF. The DNA of the CDR3 is TGTGCCAGCAGTTTAGATCGGCCCGGACTAGCGGGAGCGGGTGAGCAGTTCTTC.

This chain uses TRBV29-1 with TRBJ2-1, with D hard to call. V lost 4 bases and J lost 0, with 7 bases in between. Germline lookup yields CDR1 SQVTM and CDR2 ANQGSEA. This CDR3 is 13 amino acids long. The CDR3 here is CSVAWASYNEQFF. DNA of the CDR3: TGCAGCGTTGCGTGGGCCTCCTACAATGAGCAGTTCTTC.

In its sample, this clone was seen a few times. The J gene is TRBJ1-1, the V gene TRBV4-2, with a possible D match to TRBD1 (5 bases). Germline CDR1 and CDR2: LGHNA and YNFKEQ. CDR3 length: 15 amino acids. Trimming removed 0 bases from V and 3 bases from J, with 11 bases in between. The CDR3 DNA reads as TGTGCCAGCAGCCAAGATATGGGGGTGTACACTGAAGCTTTCTTT. As protein: CASSQDMGVYTEAFF.

This clone has a single count. The chain is built from TRBV27 and TRBJ1-6; possibly TRBD1 for D (5 bases). Germline V gene sequence: CDR1 MNHEY, CDR2 SMNVEV (reference sequence). This CDR3 is built from 14 residues. With 1 base removed from V and 9 bases from J, the gap between germline ends came to 10 bases. In DNA form, the CDR3 reads TGTGCCAGCAGTTTATTGGCAGGGCGTTCACCCCTCCACTTT. Translation: CASSLLAGRSPLHF.

This clone came up once. Other nucleotide sequences in the sample specify the same CDR3. V usage is TRBV28 and J usage is TRBJ2-7; tentatively, D is TRBD2 (5 bases). This CDR3 comprises 12 residues. In germline, CDR1 is MDHEN, CDR2 SYDVKM. V lost 6 bases to trimming and J lost 0 bases, with 6 bases between them. The CDR3 is CASSTSSYEQYF. CDR3 bases: TGTGCCAGCAGCACTAGCTCCTACGAGCAGTACTTC.

On this clone: This sample also contains other DNA sequences that code for the same CDR3. The chain links TRBV7-9 to TRBJ1-1; D call uncertain. This CDR3 is 12 amino acids long. CDR1 and CDR2 from the germline V gene are SEHNR and FQNEAQ (reference sequence). With 2 bases removed from V and 2 bases from J, the gap between germline ends came to 3 bases. CDR3 DNA sequence: TGTGCCAGCAGCTTAAGTAACACTGAAGCTTTCTTT. Residues: CASSLSNTEAFF.

The CDR3 loop reads CASSIRESFWGLADTQYF. CDR3 DNA: TGTGCCAGTAGTATTAGGGAGTCGTTCTGGGGCCTCGCAGATACGCAGTATTTT. The J gene is TRBJ2-3, the V gene TRBV19; TRBD1 or TRBD2 may be the D gene (5 bases each). V was shortened by 3 bases and J by 4 bases, with 23 bases between the two germline ends. The CDR3 is 18 amino acids. Germline V gives CDR1 LNHDA, CDR2 SQIVND (reference sequence).

The chain employs TRBV2 and TRBJ1-4, with 7 bases fitting TRBD1. Germline V gene lookup returns CDR1 SNHLY and CDR2 FYNNEI. The V segment lost 4 bases and the J segment 5 bases; nucleotides outside the gene matches: 4. The CDR3 covers 14 residues. Written as DNA, the CDR3 is TGTGCCAGCAGTGTCTCGGGACAGAATGAAAAACTGTTTTTT. It codes for CASSVSGQNEKLFF.

The V gene is TRBV14, the J gene TRBJ2-1; D gene ambiguous. Trimming took 1 base from V and 8 from J, leaving 12 bases between them. CDR3 length: 14 residues. Per the germline V gene, CDR1 is SGHDN and CDR2 is FVKESK. The CDR3 region has the DNA TGTGCCAGCAGCCAAGGGTGGAGTTCGGATGAGCAGTTCTTC. Its translation: CASSQGWSSDEQFF.

V is TRBV19 and J is TRBJ1-2; weak D call: TRBD1 (5 bases). V shed 7 bases and J shed 8 bases, with 11 bases lying between them. The V gene's germline CDR1 is LNHDA and CDR2 SQIVND (reference sequence). CDR3 size: 11 residues. The CDR3 region has the DNA TGTGCCAGTAATCCAGGGATAGGCTACACCTTC. It specifies CASNPGIGYTF.

This chain joins TRBV6-1 and TRBJ2-7; D might be TRBD1 (5 bases). CDR1 is MNHNS and CDR2 is SASEGT in the germline V gene. V shed 4 bases and J shed 0 bases, with 13 bases lying between them. CDR3 length: 15 amino acids. The CDR3 loop is CASSGWTSDSYEQYF. In DNA form, the CDR3 reads TGTGCCAGCAGTGGGTGGACATCAGACTCCTACGAGCAGTACTTC.

Written as DNA, the CDR3 is TGCGCCAGCAGTGCCAATCCGGGTATCCACGAGCAGTACTTC. This codes for CASSANPGIHEQYF. The V gene is TRBV10-2, the J gene TRBJ2-7; no clear D. This CDR3 contains 14 residues. Germline V gene data show CDR1 as WSHSY and CDR2 as SAAADI. Trimming removed 4 bases from V and 5 bases from J, with 15 bases in between.

This chain joins TRBV6-6 and TRBJ2-7; 11 bases map to TRBD1. Germline loops: CDR1 MNHNY, CDR2 SVGAGI (reference sequence). Trimming at V came to 5 bases and at J to 4 bases, leaving 4 bases not matched to a gene. The CDR3 is 14 amino acids. CDR3 residues: CASSDRDRGYEQYF. CDR3 coding DNA: TGTGCCAGCAGTGACCGGGACAGGGGGTACGAGCAGTACTTC.

The gene calls are TRBV9 and TRBJ2-3; 7 bases agree with TRBD1. Germline CDR1 and CDR2: SGDLS and YYNGEE. This CDR3 contains 15 residues. V lost 3 bases to trimming and J lost 0 bases; unmatched junction nucleotides: 4. The CDR3 spells CASSARQGSTDTQYF. The CDR3, as DNA: TGTGCCAGCAGCGCCCGACAGGGTAGCACAGATACGCAGTATTTT.

This sequence joins TRBV28 and TRBJ2-2; D is possibly TRBD2 (6 bases). The germline V gene encodes CDR1 MDHEN and CDR2 SYDVKM. Trimming cost V 3 bases and J 2 bases, with 13 bases left between them. This CDR3 has 16 residues. The CDR3 DNA is TGTGCCAGCAGTTTCGGCTTAGCGGCAAACACCGGGGAGCTGTTTTTT. Residues: CASSFGLAANTGELFF.

The chain couples TRBV9 to TRBJ1-1; D gene uncertain. CDR1 is SGDLS, CDR2 YYNGEE, per germline. This CDR3 region has 12 residues. With 5 bases removed from V and 1 base from J, the gap between germline ends came to 6 bases. The CDR3 region has the DNA TGTGCCAGCAGGGGGTGGAACACTGAAGCTTTCTTT. Its translation: CASRGWNTEAFF.

V gene TRBV27 combines with J gene TRBJ2-2, with TRBD1 matching 7 bases. The CDR3 contains 15 residues. Germline-derived CDR1 and CDR2 are MNHEY and SMNVEV (reference sequence). With V trimmed by 7 bases and J by 0 bases, 5 bases remained unmatched. CDR3 in amino acids: CASIPGQPNTGELFF. As DNA, the CDR3 is TGTGCCAGCATTCCGGGACAGCCGAACACCGGGGAGCTGTTTTTT.

This clone was found a few times. The chain couples TRBV11-2 to TRBJ1-2; D remains ambiguous. The CDR3 consists of 12 residues. The ends were cut back, 4 bases at V and 2 bases at J, with 5 bases in the middle. Germline CDR1 is SGHAT and CDR2 is FQNNGV. The DNA of the CDR3 is TGTGCCAGCAGCTCCGAGAACTATGGCTACACCTTC. Translating it yields CASSSENYGYTF.